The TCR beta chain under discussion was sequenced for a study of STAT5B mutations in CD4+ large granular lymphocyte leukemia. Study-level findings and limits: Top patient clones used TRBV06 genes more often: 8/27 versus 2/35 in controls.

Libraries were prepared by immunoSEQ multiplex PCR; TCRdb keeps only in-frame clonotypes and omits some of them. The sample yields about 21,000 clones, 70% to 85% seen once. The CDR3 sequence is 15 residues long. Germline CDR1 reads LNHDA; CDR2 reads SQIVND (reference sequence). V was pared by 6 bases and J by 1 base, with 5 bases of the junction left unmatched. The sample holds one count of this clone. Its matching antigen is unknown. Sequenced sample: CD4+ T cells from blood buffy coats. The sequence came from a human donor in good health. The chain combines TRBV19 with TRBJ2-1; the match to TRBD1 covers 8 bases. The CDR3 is CASRAGQVSYNEQFF. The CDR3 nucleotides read TGTGCCAGTAGGGCGGGACAGGTATCCTACAATGAGCAGTTCTTC.